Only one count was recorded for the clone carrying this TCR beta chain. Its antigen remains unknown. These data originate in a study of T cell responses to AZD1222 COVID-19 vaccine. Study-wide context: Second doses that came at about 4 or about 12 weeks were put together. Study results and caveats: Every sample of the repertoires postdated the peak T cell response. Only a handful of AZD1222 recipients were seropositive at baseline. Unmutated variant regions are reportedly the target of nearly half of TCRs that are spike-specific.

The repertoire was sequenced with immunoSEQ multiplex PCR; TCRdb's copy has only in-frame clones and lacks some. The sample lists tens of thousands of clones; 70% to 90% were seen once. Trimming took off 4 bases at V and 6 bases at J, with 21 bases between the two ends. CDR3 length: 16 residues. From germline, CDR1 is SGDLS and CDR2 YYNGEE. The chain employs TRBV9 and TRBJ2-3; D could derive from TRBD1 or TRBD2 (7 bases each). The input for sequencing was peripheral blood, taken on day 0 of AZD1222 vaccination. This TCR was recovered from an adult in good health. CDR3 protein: CASSPTWGGGFDTQYF. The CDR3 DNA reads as TGTGCCAGCAGCCCAACGTGGGGAGGGGGCTTTGATACGCAGTATTTT.